This is a list of T cell receptor beta chains from one sample in a study of post-analysis software for immune sequencing data. TCRdb re-called the PCR reads with MiXCR, one entry per CDR3 protein. Counted here are 750,000 to 950,000 distinct CDR3 sequences, about half occurring once; the ten biggest clones make up roughly 5.2%. The sequenced material came from blood. Receptor source: a girl aged 5 to 17 with multiple sclerosis. Both conserved end residues are part of each CDR3. The order of the fields is V gene, clone size, J gene, D gene, CDR3 DNA, CDR3 protein. D genes are given only for firm matches. For some rows the clone size is stated as once, few or many, or as a class when expanded; others skip it.

TRBV12-3/TRBV12-4	-	TRBJ1-2	-	TGTGCCAGCAGTTTACGGGCGGACACCTATGGCTACACCTTC	CASSLRADTYGYTF
TRBV20-1	few	TRBJ1-5	-	TGCGCTGCTCTCGGCGGGACTCCTAGCAATCAGCCCCAGCATTTT	CAALGGTPSNQPQHF
TRBV20-1	few	TRBJ2-7	-	TGCAGTGCGATAAATCCGACGGAGGCCTACGAGCAGTACTTC	CSAINPTEAYEQYF
TRBV6-6	-	TRBJ1-1	TRBD1	TGTGCCAGCAGTTACTCCGGACAGGCTGATGAAGCTTTCTTT	CASSYSGQADEAFF
TRBV29-1	many	TRBJ2-7	TRBD1	TGCAGCGTTGAGGGGACAGGAGGAGAGTACGAGCAGTACTTC	CSVEGTGGEYEQYF
TRBV4-2	-	TRBJ2-1	-	TGTGCCAGCAGCCAACCCTCGGAGGGAGGATACAATGAGCAGTTCTTC	CASSQPSEGGYNEQFF
TRBV5-6	few	TRBJ2-1	TRBD1	TGTGCCAGCAGCCCACGGGACAGGGTCCATGAGCAGTTCTTC	CASSPRDRVHEQFF
TRBV27	once	TRBJ2-5	TRBD2	TGTGCCAGCAGTTTATCGAGGCTAGCGGGTGAGCAGTACTTC	CASSLSRLAGEQYF
TRBV9	once	TRBJ2-1	-	TGTGCCAGCAGCGTAGGGCGGGGGCTCGATGAGCAGTTCTTC	CASSVGRGLDEQFF
TRBV9	few	TRBJ2-1	TRBD2	TGTGCCAGCAGCGCGCTACTAGCGGGGGGCTTCTATGAGCAGTTCTTC	CASSALLAGGFYEQFF
TRBV5-6	few	TRBJ1-1	-	TGTGCCAGCAGCTCCCGGGACGGTCCGAACACTGAAGCTTTCTTT	CASSSRDGPNTEAFF
TRBV19	once	TRBJ2-3	-	TGTGCCAGTAGTATAGACCGAGGAAATACGCAGTATTTT	CASSIDRGNTQYF
TRBV5-5	-	TRBJ2-5	-	TGTGCCAGCAGCTTTGGGGCGAGACAAGAGCAGTACTTC	CASSFGARQEQYF
TRBV28	-	TRBJ1-5	-	TGTGCCACGGGGGACATGGATCAGCCCCAGCATTTT	CATGDMDQPQHF
TRBV6-6	few	TRBJ1-5	-	TGTGCCAGCAGTTATATCCCGATCACCAATCAGCCCCAGCATTTT	CASSYIPITNQPQHF
TRBV27	-	TRBJ2-1	TRBD2	TGTGCCAGCAGTTTTTTAACCGGGACTAGCGGGCATGAGCAGTTCTTC	CASSFLTGTSGHEQFF
TRBV7-8	-	TRBJ2-5	TRBD2	TGTGCCAGCAGCTCCCTAGCGGGAGAGTCGGTGACCCAGTACTTC	CASSSLAGESVTQYF
TRBV7-9	few	TRBJ2-5	-	TGTGCCAGCAGCCCGGGGGACAGAACCCAGGAGACCCAGTACTTC	CASSPGDRTQETQYF
TRBV20-1	-	TRBJ2-7	TRBD1	TGCAGTGCTTCTTCCGGCACAGGGGCGGTTGGCGAGCAGTACTTC	CSASSGTGAVGEQYF
TRBV3-1	few	TRBJ2-2	-	TGTGCCAGCAGCCCGACCCAGGGTCTTACGAACACCGGGGAGCTGTTTTTT	CASSPTQGLTNTGELFF
TRBV20-1	-	TRBJ2-5	TRBD2	TGCAGTGCTATGCAGGGGAGCGGGGGAGAGACCCAGTACTTC	CSAMQGSGGETQYF
TRBV10-3	few	TRBJ2-3	-	TGTGCCATCAGTCCCTCGCCGCAAGATACGCAGTATTTT	CAISPSPQDTQYF
TRBV28	few	TRBJ2-7	TRBD2	TGTGCCAGCAGCATACTAGCGGGAGGGTCCTACGAGCAGTACTTC	CASSILAGGSYEQYF
TRBV9	-	TRBJ2-7	-	TGTGCCAGCAGCGTAGTTCAAGGGGGCGAGCAGTACTTC	CASSVVQGGEQYF
TRBV20-1	-	TRBJ2-1	-	TGCAGTGCTAGCGACAATGTGCAGTTCTTC	CSASDNVQFF
TRBV28	few	TRBJ2-5	TRBD2	TGTGCCAGCAGTTTAAGATTGGGGACTAGCGGGAATCAAGAGACCCAGTACTTC	CASSLRLGTSGNQETQYF
TRBV30	-	TRBJ2-1	-	TGTGCCTGGAGTGTGGGTTGGCGGGACAACAATGAGCAGTTCTTC	CAWSVGWRDNNEQFF
TRBV15	-	TRBJ1-5	TRBD1	TGTGCCACCAGCAGCGACAGGGGATGGGGCCAGCCCCAGCATTTT	CATSSDRGWGQPQHF
TRBV20-1	-	TRBJ2-3	TRBD2	TGCAGTGCTAGACTAAGCGGGAGGGCCCACGCAGATACGCAGTATTTT	CSARLSGRAHADTQYF
TRBV29-1	-	TRBJ1-2	-	TGCAGCGTTGTTGGGGGGGCTGGTGGCTACACCTTC	CSVVGGAGGYTF
TRBV12-3/TRBV12-4	many	TRBJ2-7	-	TGTGCCAGCAAACTAGGCCCCAGCTCCTACGAGCAGTACTTC	CASKLGPSSYEQYF
TRBV5-1	-	TRBJ2-1	TRBD2	TGCGCCAGCAGCTTGGCCCCGGGGCTAGGGGAGGGCAATGAGCAGTTCTTC	CASSLAPGLGEGNEQFF
TRBV6-6	few	TRBJ2-1	-	TGTGCCAGCAGCCGACTCCACAACAGCCTCTCCAATGAGCAGTTCTTC	CASSRLHNSLSNEQFF
TRBV28	few	TRBJ2-7	TRBD2	TGTGCCAGCAGGGTAAGAGATAGGGACTACTCCTACGAGCAGTACTTC	CASRVRDRDYSYEQYF
TRBV5-1	-	TRBJ1-2	-	TGCGCCAGCAGCTTGGGACTTGGTGGGAACCCCTCCTATGGCTACACCTTC	CASSLGLGGNPSYGYTF
TRBV7-8	few	TRBJ2-2	TRBD1	TGTGCCAGCGAGACCGGGACAGGGAAGGTCGGGGAGCTGTTTTTT	CASETGTGKVGELFF
TRBV12-3/TRBV12-4	-	TRBJ2-1	-	TGTGCCAGCAGTTTATGGGCTCCATCGGCCACCGATGAGCAGTTCTTC	CASSLWAPSATDEQFF
TRBV6-5	-	TRBJ2-5	TRBD1	TGTGCCAGCAGCACAGGGGACCCCCAGGAGACCCAGTACTTC	CASSTGDPQETQYF
TRBV6-5	-	TRBJ1-2	-	TGTGCCAGCAGTGGCACAGGGCCTGGCCATGGCTACACCTTC	CASSGTGPGHGYTF